This T cell receptor beta chain was profiled in a study of control samples from healthy donors and cancer patients. The method was immunoSEQ multiplex PCR; TCRdb's version includes in-frame clones alone and lacks a portion of them. The repertoire holds 100,000 to 150,000 clones, with roughly nine tenths as singletons. V dropped 0 bases and J dropped 7 bases, with 6 bases sitting between them. Germline CDR1 is MGHRA and CDR2 is YSYEKL. The CDR3 is 13 residues long. The chain recombines TRBV4-1 with TRBJ1-4; D remains unclear. This TCR was recovered from a man between 50 and 59 years old with head and neck cancer. What was sequenced was PBMCs. The CDR3 coding sequence is TGCGCCAGCAGCCAAGACCTGAGTGAAAAACTGTTTTTT. It yields the protein CASSQDLSEKLFF.